This is a list of T cell receptor beta chains from one sample in a study of blood T cells in healthy people across ages. TCRdb passed the 5' RACE reads through MiXCR, listing each CDR3 protein once. The sample includes 540,000 or so distinct CDR3 sequences, 45% to 55% of them seen just once. The sequenced sample was blood. Source of these receptors: a man aged 80 or over in good health. CDR3s include the opening cysteine and the closing phenylalanine or tryptophan. A D gene is named only where the DNA matches it firmly. Some rows mark clone size as missing; the rest say once, few, many or name a class of expanded clone.

v_call: TRBV20-1; clone_size: .; d_call: TRBD1; j_call: TRBJ1-4; cdr3_aa: CSAYRGRDEKLFF; cdr3_nt: TGCAGTGCTTACAGGGGGCGTGATGAAAAACTGTTTTTT
v_call: TRBV11-2; clone_size: .; d_call: .; j_call: TRBJ2-7; cdr3_aa: CASTQGRGRSNSYEQYF; cdr3_nt: TGTGCCAGCACCCAGGGTCGTGGCAGATCGAATTCCTACGAGCAGTACTTC
v_call: TRBV6-2/TRBV6-3; clone_size: .; d_call: TRBD2; j_call: TRBJ2-4; cdr3_aa: CASSDPGPGGNIQYF; cdr3_nt: TGTGCCAGCAGTGACCCGGGACCGGGGGGAAACATTCAGTACTTC
v_call: TRBV4-3; clone_size: many; d_call: TRBD2; j_call: TRBJ2-3; cdr3_aa: CASSQDPGGDATDTQYF; cdr3_nt: TGCGCCAGCAGCCAAGATCCCGGGGGGGATGCCACAGATACGCAGTATTTT
v_call: TRBV20-1; clone_size: few; d_call: TRBD1; j_call: TRBJ1-5; cdr3_aa: CSAWSGTGLNQPQHF; cdr3_nt: TGCAGTGCTTGGTCCGGGACAGGGCTCAATCAGCCCCAGCATTTT
v_call: TRBV6-2/TRBV6-3; clone_size: .; d_call: TRBD1; j_call: TRBJ1-1; cdr3_aa: CASSLEYRGSMNTEAFF; cdr3_nt: TGTGCCAGCAGTCTAGAATACAGGGGATCCATGAACACTGAAGCTTTCTTT
v_call: TRBV29-1; clone_size: .; d_call: .; j_call: TRBJ1-6; cdr3_aa: CSAATGPYNSPLHF; cdr3_nt: TGCAGCGCTGCGACAGGACCGTATAATTCACCCCTCCACTTT
v_call: TRBV2; clone_size: .; d_call: TRBD1; j_call: TRBJ1-2; cdr3_aa: CASRGQGQGGYTF; cdr3_nt: TGTGCCAGCAGGGGACAGGGCCAGGGGGGCTACACCTTC
v_call: TRBV10-3; clone_size: .; d_call: TRBD1; j_call: TRBJ1-4; cdr3_aa: CAISDPDREMGKLFF; cdr3_nt: TGTGCCATCAGTGACCCTGACAGGGAGATGGGAAAATTGTTTTTT
v_call: TRBV28; clone_size: .; d_call: TRBD2; j_call: TRBJ2-1; cdr3_aa: CASSLGGRIYNEQFF; cdr3_nt: TGTGCCAGCAGTTTAGGCGGGAGAATCTACAATGAGCAGTTCTTC
v_call: TRBV2; clone_size: .; d_call: .; j_call: TRBJ2-7; cdr3_aa: CASSEIGGRGQYF; cdr3_nt: TGTGCCAGCAGTGAAATAGGGGGAAGGGGGCAGTACTTC
v_call: TRBV4-3; clone_size: .; d_call: .; j_call: TRBJ2-1; cdr3_aa: CASSQDLVGGEQFF; cdr3_nt: TGCGCCAGCAGCCAAGATCTGGTAGGGGGTGAGCAGTTCTTC
v_call: TRBV20-1; clone_size: few; d_call: TRBD2; j_call: TRBJ2-1; cdr3_aa: CSADDSSGRAMGPYNEQFF; cdr3_nt: TGCAGTGCTGATGACTCCAGCGGGAGGGCCATGGGACCTTACAATGAGCAGTTCTTC
v_call: TRBV4-1; clone_size: .; d_call: .; j_call: TRBJ1-1; cdr3_aa: CASSHGGGAGVRITEAFF; cdr3_nt: TGCGCCAGCAGCCATGGGGGGGGCGCGGGGGTAAGGATCACTGAAGCTTTCTTT
v_call: TRBV9; clone_size: few; d_call: .; j_call: TRBJ2-3; cdr3_aa: CASNVGGENTQYF; cdr3_nt: TGTGCCAGCAACGTTGGGGGCGAAAATACGCAGTATTTT
v_call: TRBV15; clone_size: .; d_call: TRBD1; j_call: TRBJ1-5; cdr3_aa: CATSRGDRGSNQPQHF; cdr3_nt: TGTGCCACCAGCAGAGGGGACAGGGGCTCCAATCAGCCCCAGCATTTT
v_call: TRBV7-6; clone_size: few; d_call: TRBD2; j_call: TRBJ2-5; cdr3_aa: CASSLAPLTSGRASGGPQETQYF; cdr3_nt: TGTGCCAGCAGCTTAGCACCCCTGACTAGCGGGAGGGCCTCGGGGGGTCCACAAGAGACCCAGTACTTC
v_call: TRBV6-6; clone_size: .; d_call: .; j_call: TRBJ1-3; cdr3_aa: CASSRSSGNTIYF; cdr3_nt: TGTGCCAGCAGCCGGAGTAGTGGAAACACCATATATTTT
v_call: TRBV3-1; clone_size: .; d_call: .; j_call: TRBJ2-7; cdr3_aa: CASSHAGANGEQYF; cdr3_nt: TGTGCCAGCAGCCACGCGGGGGCCAATGGGGAGCAGTACTTC
v_call: TRBV7-9; clone_size: once; d_call: TRBD1; j_call: TRBJ2-7; cdr3_aa: CASSLVTGVRYEQYF; cdr3_nt: TGTGCCAGCAGCTTAGTGACAGGGGTGCGCTACGAGCAGTACTTC
v_call: TRBV7-2; clone_size: .; d_call: .; j_call: TRBJ2-7; cdr3_aa: CASSAPGGFEQYF; cdr3_nt: TGTGCCAGCAGCGCCCCTGGTGGCTTCGAGCAGTACTTC
v_call: TRBV27; clone_size: .; d_call: TRBD1; j_call: TRBJ2-3; cdr3_aa: CASRGGYRTDTQYF; cdr3_nt: TGTGCCAGCAGAGGGGGCTACCGCACAGATACGCAGTATTTT
v_call: TRBV10-3; clone_size: .; d_call: TRBD2; j_call: TRBJ2-1; cdr3_aa: CAISESGLAGSYNEQFF; cdr3_nt: TGTGCCATCAGTGAGTCAGGGCTAGCGGGTTCCTACAATGAGCAGTTCTTC
v_call: TRBV4-1; clone_size: .; d_call: .; j_call: TRBJ2-7; cdr3_aa: CASSQVYYQSSYEQYF; cdr3_nt: TGCGCCAGCAGCCAAGTTTACTACCAGAGCTCCTACGAGCAGTACTTC
v_call: TRBV6-5; clone_size: few; d_call: .; j_call: TRBJ2-3; cdr3_aa: CASRGAGGVTDTQYF; cdr3_nt: TGTGCCAGCAGGGGAGCAGGGGGGGTCACAGATACGCAGTATTTT
v_call: TRBV28; clone_size: .; d_call: .; j_call: TRBJ2-5; cdr3_aa: CASSSGGKETQYF; cdr3_nt: TGTGCCAGCAGTTCAGGAGGTAAAGAGACCCAGTACTTC